The text below deals with one TCR beta chain. This receptor's antigen is unknown. A much larger clone differs by one base, so this may be a read error. Library preparation employed multiplex PCR. Sequencer: Illumina HiSeq 2500. Following protocols modified from ARM-PCR, the researchers constructed TCRbeta libraries through three rounds of nested PCR with primers (Table S4). Before sequencing, PCR products in the 200-500 bp range were cut out of the gel and cleaned up using the QIAquick gel extraction kit. Per the source publication's procedure: Reads were cleaned with Trimmomatic, merged with FLASH into complete CDR3 sequences, and assigned to V(D)J germline segments with MiTCR. Clonal diversity was computed as the inverse Simpson's index with VDJtools. In-frame sequences lacking a premature stop codon were counted as productive reads. Using fastp at Q25 and MiXCR, TCRdb reprocessed the public reads and kept productive beta chains. Rows are combined by CDR3 protein, so each entry shows the most common genes and DNA. In this record, the V and J calls reflect TCRdb's handling and not the investigators' own analysis. For this sample there are some 80,000 distinct CDR3 sequences; about 80% appear just once. 30% to 50% of the sample is in the top ten clones.

This entry is derived from a study of tumor and adjacent non-tumor tissue in lung cancer (dated by TCRdb to the late 2010s). In the study overall: Patients with adenocarcinoma (over 11), squamous cell carcinoma (2) and small cell lung cancer (1) were included in the cohort. The approximately 15 enrolled patients, of whom approximately 10 were men and 5 were women, were aged about 31 to 85 years and were diagnosed with TNM stage I to III disease. In total, sequencing yielded 95 million to 150 million productive TCRbeta reads, which works out to an average of approximately 4.2 million reads per sample. The study compared bulk TCRbeta repertoires from lung tumor tissue and matched distant non-tumor lung tissue of around 14 lung cancer patients. For each patient, one tumor sample and one normal lung sample were taken, giving thirty paired specimens that underwent TCRbeta CDR3 sequencing. The investigation overall reported the following: Peripheral blood was not sequenced, so blood TCRbeta repertoires in these lung cancer patients were not examined. Only around 15 patients were included in the cohort, and the need for larger samples and more detailed clinical data was noted by the authors. A significantly larger cumulative share of the repertoire was made up by the top 100 clones in normal lung than in tumor tissue. Tumor tissue showed significantly higher TCR diversity (inverse Simpson) than normal lung tissue, at 431.37 vs 166.20 (P = 0.0075, Mann-Whitney U test). TCR diversity was significantly higher in younger patients, and greater tumor TCR diversity was associated with shorter overall survival and shorter disease-free survival. The methods do not name the sequencing platform or mention unique molecular identifiers.

RNA was extracted from bulk unsorted tissue and checked for quality with a NanoDrop ND-1000 and an Agilent 2100. Distant non-tumor tissue taken more than 3 cm from the tumor edge was used as the normal lung sample. All donors had newly diagnosed lung cancer, had not received prior chemotherapy, and were admitted for thoracic surgery in China between August and November 2014. Patients who had received previous radiotherapy or chemotherapy, or who had another concurrent cancer, were excluded from the study. Pieces of surgical tissue measuring roughly 1-2.2 cm3 were kept in RNAlater solution and held at -80 degrees C until needed. The germline ends are 20 bases apart after V is trimmed by 7 bases and J by 8 bases. From its cysteine to its phenylalanine, the CDR3 spans 14 amino acids. The kept DNA is CDR3 alone, 42 bases in frame from the first base. From a lookup of the germline V gene, CDR1 and CDR2 are SGHNT and YENEEA.

This chain joins TRBV11-3 to TRBJ1-2, with no reliable assignment of the D segment. The sample was distant non-tumor lung tissue. The sequence derives from a man between 65 and 80 years old with non-small cell lung cancer. The DNA reads TGTGCCAGCAACCACCCAGACGGGCTGGGGGGCTACACCTTC. This translates into CASNHPDGLGGYTF.